This T cell receptor (beta chain) comes out of a study of CD8+ T cells in alopecia areata. It was cDNA, reverse transcribed from extracted RNA, that served as the sequencing template. TCRdb's table, derived via immunoSEQ multiplex PCR, lists solely in-frame clones and lacks some. The sample lists about 280,000 clones, 55% to 70% occurring once. General observations from the study: Expanded CD8+ clones among the top 100, as well as scalp clonality, were significantly decreased by tofacitinib. A large proportion of expanded lesional clones were detected persisting in scalp and blood during tofacitinib. Scalp lesions, especially in alopecia totalis/universalis, had higher clonality than normal scalp.

As for this clone: Antigen unknown.

Treatment denoted: oral pan-JAK inhibitor, 5-10 mg twice daily. Lesional scalp punch biopsies and peripheral blood came from alopecia areata patients. Trimming cost V 3 bases and J 7 bases; bases outside gene matches: 6. The CDR3 is made up of 14 amino acids. The germline V gene has CDR1 SQVTM and CDR2 ANQGSEA. The chain has TRBV29-1 and TRBJ1-4; 9 nucleotides align to TRBD1. This specimen consisted of CD4+ T cells sorted from blood, obtained at week 24, from a patient treated with tofacitinib. The source of this sequence is a human donor with alopecia areata. CDR3 amino acids: CSVETTGGIEKLFF. Written as DNA, the CDR3 is TGCAGCGTTGAGACTACAGGGGGCATTGAAAAACTGTTTTTT.